Listed below are T cell receptor beta chains from one sample, sequenced in a study of T cells in Graves' hyperthyroidism and ophthalmopathy. TCRdb re-analysed the multiplex PCR reads in MiXCR, keeping a single row per CDR3 protein. The repertoire holds about 290,000 distinct CDR3 sequences, with about 15% as singletons. Sequencing used blood. Receptors originate from a woman between 45 and 60 years old with Graves' hyperthyroidism that later progressed to Graves' ophthalmopathy. The CDR3 runs from the conserved cysteine through the conserved F or W. A D gene is named only where the DNA matches it firmly. Clone size is given for some rows only: seen once, a few or many times, or a class if the clone is expanded.

abundance: many; j_gene: TRBJ2-3; d_gene: -; v_gene: TRBV7-3; CDR3aa: CASSLNADQTDTQYF; CDR3nt: TGTGCCAGCAGCTTAAATGCGGACCAGACAGATACGCAGTATTTT
abundance: many; j_gene: TRBJ1-3; d_gene: -; v_gene: TRBV28; CDR3aa: CASSLDSPGNTIYF; CDR3nt: TGTGCCAGCAGCCTGGACAGCCCTGGAAACACCATATATTTT
abundance: few; j_gene: TRBJ1-2; d_gene: -; v_gene: TRBV20-1; CDR3aa: CSASLGLKADYGYTF; CDR3nt: TGCAGTGCCTCACTCGGACTCAAGGCGGACTATGGCTACACCTTC
abundance: many; j_gene: TRBJ2-5; d_gene: TRBD1; v_gene: TRBV2; CDR3aa: CASNLDRAETQYF; CDR3nt: TGTGCCAGCAATTTAGACAGGGCGGAGACCCAGTACTTC
abundance: many; j_gene: TRBJ1-1; d_gene: -; v_gene: TRBV14; CDR3aa: CASSQRRNTEAFF; CDR3nt: TGTGCCAGCAGCCAACGGAGGAACACTGAAGCTTTCTTT
abundance: many; j_gene: TRBJ1-1; d_gene: -; v_gene: TRBV28; CDR3aa: CASSPDWRTEAFF; CDR3nt: TGTGCCAGCAGCCCCGACTGGAGGACTGAAGCTTTCTTT
abundance: -; j_gene: TRBJ2-5; d_gene: -; v_gene: TRBV7-2; CDR3aa: CAGSSSPGAKETQYF; CDR3nt: TGTGCCGGCAGCTCGAGCCCGGGGGCCAAAGAGACCCAGTACTTC
abundance: many; j_gene: TRBJ2-2; d_gene: -; v_gene: TRBV7-2; CDR3aa: CASSPFVLATGELFF; CDR3nt: TGTGCCAGCAGCCCGTTTGTCTTGGCTACCGGGGAGCTGTTTTTT
abundance: many; j_gene: TRBJ2-5; d_gene: -; v_gene: TRBV5-6; CDR3aa: CASSLGLTQETQYF; CDR3nt: TGTGCCAGCAGCTTGGGACTAACCCAAGAGACCCAGTACTTC
abundance: few; j_gene: TRBJ2-7; d_gene: -; v_gene: TRBV24-1; CDR3aa: CATSDRSTRCYEQYF; CDR3nt: TGTGCCACCAGTGATAGGTCGACGAGATGCTACGAGCAGTACTTC
abundance: many; j_gene: TRBJ1-1; d_gene: TRBD1; v_gene: TRBV11-2; CDR3aa: CASSSDRGSEAFF; CDR3nt: TGTGCCAGCAGCTCTGACAGGGGATCTGAAGCTTTCTTT
abundance: many; j_gene: TRBJ1-1; d_gene: TRBD1; v_gene: TRBV18; CDR3aa: CASSRDREMNTEAFF; CDR3nt: TGTGCCAGCTCACGGGACAGAGAGATGAACACTGAAGCTTTCTTT
abundance: few; j_gene: TRBJ2-5; d_gene: TRBD1; v_gene: TRBV5-1; CDR3aa: CASSLGGGDVETQYF; CDR3nt: TGCGCCAGCAGCTTGGGAGGGGGCGACGTAGAGACCCAGTACTTC
abundance: many; j_gene: TRBJ2-7; d_gene: -; v_gene: TRBV20-1; CDR3aa: CSASFRVSYEQYF; CDR3nt: TGCAGTGCTAGTTTCAGGGTGTCGTACGAGCAGTACTTC
abundance: many; j_gene: TRBJ2-7; d_gene: TRBD2; v_gene: TRBV20-1; CDR3aa: CSARVEGREAYEQYF; CDR3nt: TGCAGTGCTAGAGTTGAGGGCCGGGAGGCCTACGAGCAGTACTTC
abundance: -; j_gene: TRBJ1-2; d_gene: TRBD1; v_gene: TRBV5-1; CDR3aa: CASSWGQLDNYGYTF; CDR3nt: TGCGCCAGCAGCTGGGGACAGCTAGATAACTATGGCTACACCTTC
abundance: -; j_gene: TRBJ1-5; d_gene: TRBD1; v_gene: TRBV15; CDR3aa: CATSSFRGNNQPQHF; CDR3nt: TGTGCCACCAGCAGTTTCAGGGGGAACAATCAGCCCCAGCATTTT
abundance: many; j_gene: TRBJ2-3; d_gene: TRBD1; v_gene: TRBV5-6; CDR3aa: CASSPKGAQGTDTQYF; CDR3nt: TGTGCCAGCAGCCCCAAGGGGGCGCAGGGCACAGATACGCAGTATTTT
abundance: many; j_gene: TRBJ1-1; d_gene: -; v_gene: TRBV12-5; CDR3aa: CASGFVGNTEAFF; CDR3nt: TGTGCTAGTGGTTTTGTCGGAAACACTGAAGCTTTCTTT
abundance: -; j_gene: TRBJ2-2; d_gene: TRBD2; v_gene: TRBV4-2; CDR3aa: CASSQIAGGTGELFF; CDR3nt: TGTGCCAGCAGCCAAATAGCGGGAGGCACCGGGGAGCTGTTTTTT
abundance: -; j_gene: TRBJ1-2; d_gene: TRBD1; v_gene: TRBV11-2; CDR3aa: CASRGLTGNSYGYTF; CDR3nt: TGTGCCAGCAGGGGACTGACAGGGAATTCCTATGGCTACACCTTC
abundance: many; j_gene: TRBJ2-3; d_gene: -; v_gene: TRBV7-2; CDR3aa: CASSLGRYTDTQYF; CDR3nt: TGTGCCAGCAGCTTGGGAAGGTACACAGATACGCAGTATTTT
abundance: many; j_gene: TRBJ2-7; d_gene: -; v_gene: TRBV6-1; CDR3aa: CASSEQGLFYEQYF; CDR3nt: TGTGCCAGCAGTGAACAGGGTTTATTCTACGAGCAGTACTTC
abundance: many; j_gene: TRBJ2-7; d_gene: TRBD2; v_gene: TRBV11-2; CDR3aa: CASSSQGLAGGPPYEQYF; CDR3nt: TGTGCCAGCAGTTCTCAGGGACTAGCGGGAGGGCCCCCCTACGAGCAGTACTTC
abundance: many; j_gene: TRBJ2-2; d_gene: -; v_gene: TRBV27; CDR3aa: CASSIPAPGNGELFF; CDR3nt: TGTGCCAGCTCTATCCCCGCCCCAGGAAACGGGGAGCTGTTTTTT
abundance: many; j_gene: TRBJ2-3; d_gene: TRBD2; v_gene: TRBV3-1; CDR3aa: CASSQTTSGRAMDTQYF; CDR3nt: TGTGCCAGCAGCCAGACCACTAGCGGGAGGGCCATGGATACGCAGTATTTT
abundance: many; j_gene: TRBJ1-2; d_gene: -; v_gene: TRBV13; CDR3aa: CASSSYGALGYTF; CDR3nt: TGTGCCAGCAGCTCTTACGGGGCCCTGGGCTACACCTTC
abundance: many; j_gene: TRBJ2-7; d_gene: -; v_gene: TRBV28; CDR3aa: CASSFGRGLKEQYF; CDR3nt: TGTGCCAGCAGTTTCGGGCGGGGCCTAAAGGAGCAGTACTTC
abundance: -; j_gene: TRBJ1-2; d_gene: TRBD1; v_gene: TRBV10-3; CDR3aa: CAISDPGGDYGYTF; CDR3nt: TGTGCCATCAGTGACCCAGGGGGGGACTATGGCTACACCTTC
abundance: many; j_gene: TRBJ2-7; d_gene: -; v_gene: TRBV28; CDR3aa: CASRDTLSYEQYF; CDR3nt: TGTGCCAGCAGGGACACGCTCTCCTACGAGCAGTACTTC